This T cell receptor (beta chain) originates from a study of beta chain features in type 1 diabetes. Study conclusions and caveats: cDNA-based sequencing might over-represent cells highly expressing TCR. For type 1 diabetes patients, VDJ junctions showed fewer insertions and more deletions.

The investigators reverse transcribed all of the isolated RNA, so they sequenced expressed TCRB transcripts. It was found that naive, central memory and regulatory T cell samples averaged roughly 3.6 million reads. The repertoire was sequenced with immunoSEQ multiplex PCR; TCRdb's copy has only in-frame clones and lacks some. The data contain fewer than 500,000 clones, about 15% of them seen just once; the ten biggest clones take up approximately 0.038%. A note on this clone: The target antigen is unknown.

CDR1 is GTSNPN and CDR2 is SVGIG in the germline V gene (reference sequence). V was shortened by 0 bases and J by 9 bases, with 15 bases between the two germline ends. The CDR3 runs 14 residues. The sequence was collected from a man younger than 40 in good health. The specimen sequenced was naive CD4+ T cells from blood. V gene TRBV30 combines with J gene TRBJ2-1; D might be TRBD2 (6 bases). The CDR3 DNA reads TGTGCCTGGAGTGTAAGGCTAGCGAGGACTGAGCAGTTCTTC. It codes for CAWSVRLARTEQFF.